A selection of T cell receptor beta chains follows, all from one sample in a study of shared clonotypes between healthy human individuals. The table came from immunoSEQ multiplex PCR; TCRdb's copy has only in-frame clones and leaves some out. The sample lists under 1,100,000 clones, 70% to 80% occurring once. Input material: memory CD4+ T cells sorted from blood. These receptors were obtained from a man younger than 35 in good health. The CDR3 runs from the conserved cysteine through the conserved F or W. D genes are given only for firm matches. A row's size may be missing; if present it is once, few, many or a size class.

>NA|TRBV5-4|NA|17|TRBJ2-3
TGTGCCAGCAGCTTAGTACTAGGCGGGGCCAGCACAGATACGCAGTATTTT
CASSLVLGGASTDTQYF
>TRBD1|TRBV9|few|14|TRBJ1-6
TGTGCCAGCAGCGTTAACAGGGGTAATTCACCCCTCCACTTT
CASSVNRGNSPLHF
>NA|TRBV10-3|NA|17|TRBJ2-6
TGTGCCATCAGTGACATAGGAGACACCTCTGGGGCCAACGTCCTGACTTTC
CAISDIGDTSGANVLTF
>TRBD2|TRBV11-2|few|15|TRBJ2-3
TGTGCCAGCAGCTGGCAGCGGGGTCCCACAGATACGCAGTATTTT
CASSWQRGPTDTQYF
>NA|TRBV28|NA|13|TRBJ1-2
TGTGCCAGCAGTTTATCCAGATACTATGGCTACACCTTC
CASSLSRYYGYTF
>NA|TRBV6-1|few|14|TRBJ1-6
TGTGCCAGCAGTGAATCATTCAGGGGAACACCCCTCCACTTT
CASSESFRGTPLHF
>NA|TRBV19|NA|14|TRBJ2-3
TGTGCCAGTAGTATTCGGGCGGGCTCTGATACGCAGTATTTT
CASSIRAGSDTQYF
>TRBD1|TRBV11-1|NA|17|TRBJ1-2
TGTGCCAGCAGCTTAGGGACAGGGCGTCGAGGGAACTATGGCTACACCTTC
CASSLGTGRRGNYGYTF
>NA|TRBV7-2|few|14|TRBJ2-7
TGTGCCAGCAGCTTAGAAGGGGTTACTGGGGAGCAGTACTTC
CASSLEGVTGEQYF
>TRBD1|TRBV9|NA|15|TRBJ1-5
TGTGCCAGCAGCATTGGACAGGATAGCAATCAGCCCCAGCATTTT
CASSIGQDSNQPQHF
>NA|TRBV6-5|NA|13|TRBJ1-1
TGTGCCAGCAGTTACAGGGGGAGGACTGAAGCTTTCTTT
CASSYRGRTEAFF
>TRBD1|TRBV11-2|NA|16|TRBJ1-6
TGTGCCAGCAGCGGCCCCGACAGGGGCCCTAATTCACCCCTCCACTTT
CASSGPDRGPNSPLHF
>TRBD2|TRBV5-6|few|19|TRBJ2-3
TGTGCCAGCAGCTCCGTCCACGGCGGGAGTGGTCCCACCACAGATACGCAGTATTTT
CASSSVHGGSGPTTDTQYF
>NA|TRBV4-1|NA|16|TRBJ2-5
TGCGCCAGCAGCCAAGAATTTAGCGGTTACCAAGAGACCCAGTACTTC
CASSQEFSGYQETQYF
>NA|TRBV9|NA|14|TRBJ2-5
TGTGCCAGCAGCCTGATGGGCAGCCAAGAGACCCAGTACTTC
CASSLMGSQETQYF
>NA|TRBV6-5|NA|15|TRBJ2-1
TGTGCCAGCAGTCCATTGGGCGATTCATCCAATGAGCAGTTCTTC
CASSPLGDSSNEQFF
>NA|TRBV9|NA|14|TRBJ2-7
TGTGCCAGCAGCGCCCGGGACGGACCCTACGAGCAGTACTTC
CASSARDGPYEQYF
>NA|TRBV19|NA|15|TRBJ1-5
TGTGCCAGTAGTATAGTACAGCTAAGCAATCAGCCCCAGCATTTT
CASSIVQLSNQPQHF
>NA|TRBV7-8|NA|15|TRBJ2-7
TGTGCCAGCAGCCGGACCGGGACCGAGACCTACGAGCAGTACTTC
CASSRTGTETYEQYF
>NA|TRBV11-2|NA|16|TRBJ2-7
TGTGCCAGCAGCCCTATCATCAACCGACGGGGCAACGAGCAGTACTTC
CASSPIINRRGNEQYF
>TRBD1|TRBV23-1|NA|15|TRBJ2-2
TGCGCCAGCAGTCAAACAGGGGTTGCCGCCGGGGAGCTGTTTTTT
CASSQTGVAAGELFF
>TRBD2|TRBV6-5|NA|14|TRBJ2-2
TGTGCCAGCAGCCCGGGACTACCAGTCGGGGAGCTGTTTTTT
CASSPGLPVGELFF
>NA|TRBV30|NA|14|TRBJ1-6
TGTGCCTGGAGCTTAGGCGGGGGCGGTTCACCCCTCCACTTT
CAWSLGGGGSPLHF
>NA|TRBV5-6|once|12|TRBJ2-3
TGTGCCAGCAGCTCTTCTACAGATACGCAGTATTTT
CASSSSTDTQYF
>NA|TRBV29-1|NA|14|TRBJ2-3
TGCAGCTATAAATCGGGGGTCAGTAGGGATACGCAGTATTTT
CSYKSGVSRDTQYF
>NA|TRBV25-1|few|14|TRBJ2-7
TGTGCCAGCAAGGGGGGCGCCTACTCCTACGAGCAGTACTTC
CASKGGAYSYEQYF
>TRBD1|TRBV19|NA|14|TRBJ1-4
TGTGCCAGTAGTGCCGGGACAGGGAATGAAAAACTGTTTTTT
CASSAGTGNEKLFF
>NA|TRBV2|NA|14|TRBJ2-5
TGTGCCAGCAGTGGGGGCTTGGGCCAAGAGACCCAGTACTTC
CASSGGLGQETQYF
>TRBD1|TRBV28|NA|15|TRBJ1-2
TGTGCCAGCAGTCAAACCGGGACAGGGACCTATGGCTACACCTTC
CASSQTGTGTYGYTF
>NA|TRBV5-3|NA|12|TRBJ2-7
TGTGCCAGAAGCTGGGTAGGGGAAGAGCAGTACTTC
CARSWVGEEQYF
>NA|TRBV4-3|few|15|TRBJ2-1
TGCGCCAGCAGCCTGGCTGGAGGGGAGTGGAATGAGCAGTTCTTC
CASSLAGGEWNEQFF
>NA|TRBV6-5|NA|15|TRBJ2-3
TGTGCCAGCAGTTACCTGGGGGGCGGCACAGATACGCAGTATTTT
CASSYLGGGTDTQYF
>TRBD2|TRBV7-9|NA|15|TRBJ2-3
TGTGCCAGCAGCTTAACTTCAGCGGGAGCAGATACGCAGTATTTT
CASSLTSAGADTQYF
>TRBD1|TRBV15|NA|16|TRBJ1-2
TGTGCCACCAGCAGAGATGGACAGGGACCTAACTATGGCTACACCTTC
CATSRDGQGPNYGYTF
>NA|TRBV30|NA|11|TRBJ2-3
TGTGCCTGGAGTGTACAAGTTACGCAGTATTTT
CAWSVQVTQYF
>TRBD1|TRBV18|NA|15|TRBJ2-5
TGTGCCAGCTCACCTTCTACCACAGGGGAAGAGACCCAGTACTTC
CASSPSTTGEETQYF
>TRBD1|TRBV6-5|NA|16|TRBJ1-2
TGTGCCAGCAGTTACGAGGTCGGGACAGGGTGGTATGGCTACACCTTC
CASSYEVGTGWYGYTF